This T cell receptor (beta chain) was retrieved from a study of blood T cell repertoires in COVID-19. Background on the study: There were acute and convalescent COVID-19 samples, and they came from the United States, Italy and Spain. T cells, B-cell-depleted T cells, or PBMCs supplied cDNA or gDNA.

V was cut by 2 bases and J by 2 bases, with 13 bases left in between. CDR1 is MDHEN, CDR2 SYDVKM, per germline. The CDR3 loop spans 16 amino acids. In the original workflow: Amplified reference gene primers provided the basis for estimating nucleated cell counts. Sequencing was performed with immunoSEQ multiplex PCR; in TCRdb, only in-frame clones are kept and a portion is missing. That table furnishes V, J and clone size, whereas the DNA furnished D and trimming. The sample holds roughly 380,000 clones, about 90% seen once. Participants' reported clinical history set cohort assignment. Sequenced material: PBMCs or T cells enriched from blood (not recorded which). The gene calls are TRBV28 and TRBJ1-3, with D uncertain. The sequence was collected from a woman aged 25 to 45 who had been exposed to COVID-19. CDR3 in DNA: TGTGCCAGCAGTTTAGGTCCGGGTTTAACTGGAAACACCATATATTTT. It encodes CASSLGPGLTGNTIYF.